This T cell receptor beta chain came from a study of blood T cell repertoires in COVID-19. The wider study: The United States, Italy and Spain provided the acute and convalescent COVID-19 samples. T cells, B-cell-depleted T cells, or PBMCs supplied cDNA or gDNA.

This table comes from immunoSEQ multiplex PCR, and its TCRdb copy is limited to in-frame clones, with some not included. The repertoire includes a few hundred thousand clones, 86% of them detected once, and about 4.2% sits in the top ten. Specimen: PBMCs or T cells enriched from blood (not recorded which). The TCR was taken from a woman between 40 and 55 years old with acute COVID-19.

The DNA of the CDR3 is TGTGCCAGCAGCCTACAAGAGACCCAGTACTTC. Translated, it gives CASSLQETQYF. The chain combines TRBV11-2 with TRBJ2-5; D is unresolved. The CDR3 covers 11 residues. Trimming removed 5 bases at V and 2 bases at J, with 3 bases between. CDR1 is SGHAT, CDR2 FQNNGV, per germline.